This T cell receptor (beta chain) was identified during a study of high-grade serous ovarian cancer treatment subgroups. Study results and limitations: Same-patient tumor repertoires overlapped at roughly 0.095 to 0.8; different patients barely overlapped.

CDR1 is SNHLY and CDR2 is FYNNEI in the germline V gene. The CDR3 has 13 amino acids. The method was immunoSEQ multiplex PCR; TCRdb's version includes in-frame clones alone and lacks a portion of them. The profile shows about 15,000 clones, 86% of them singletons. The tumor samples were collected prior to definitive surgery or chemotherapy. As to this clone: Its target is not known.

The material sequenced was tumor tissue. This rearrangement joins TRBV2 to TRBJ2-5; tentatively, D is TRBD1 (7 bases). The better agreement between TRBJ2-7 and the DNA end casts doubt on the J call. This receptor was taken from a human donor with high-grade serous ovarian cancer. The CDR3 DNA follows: TGTGCCAGCATGGGCAGGGGGGCAATCGAGCAGTACTTC. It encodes CASMGRGAIEQYF.